The entry that follows covers one T cell receptor (beta chain) sequence. This clonotype has more than one count but fewer than ten. Its cognate antigen has yet to be identified. No quality values exist for individual bases; no much larger clone is one base distant. This sample stems from a study of response to subunit inactivated influenza vaccine (dated by TCRdb to the late 2010s). Turning to the overall study: Deep quantitative profiling of the T cell receptor repertoire was used in the study to follow responses to a trivalent subunit inactivated influenza vaccine. General study outcomes and caveats: According to the authors, only a limited number of new T cells may be recruited by each seasonal influenza vaccination.

The library was prepared using RT-PCR. Sequencing used an Illumina HiSeq 2500. TCRdb ran its own pipeline on the public reads, namely fastp trimming at Q25 and MiXCR clone calling, and kept in-frame beta chains. CDR3 protein sequences are deduplicated, and each keeps its most common genes and DNA. This sample gives approximately 230,000 distinct CDR3 sequences in total; approximately 12% of them show up just once. The top ten clonotypes cover 7.8% of the sample. The V end gives up 2 bases and the J end 8 bases, leaving 6 bases in the junction not matched to a gene. The CDR3 starts with the cysteine, ends with the phenylalanine, and has 14 residues. Only CDR3 DNA is held: 42 bases, read in frame from base 1. Via the germline V gene (reference sequence), CDR1 is DFQATT and CDR2 SNEGSKA.

The clonotype comes from a man aged 50-59 years who received an inactivated influenza vaccine. Donor details come from another sample of the same person, matched by shared clones. The V and J segments used are TRBV20-1 and TRBJ2-1; 10 bases in between match TRBD2. This specimen was non-naive T cells sorted from PBMCs, taken roughly 2 weeks before vaccination. What this sample's cell subset or site label stands for: memory T cell fraction. The nucleotide sequence reads TGCAGTGCTAGATTAAGCGGGAGGGTCTATGAGCAGTTCTTC. It translates as CSARLSGRVYEQFF.